These T cell receptor beta chains were read from a single sample in a study of T cells in Graves' hyperthyroidism and ophthalmopathy. MiXCR, run by TCRdb on the multiplex PCR reads, gives a single entry per CDR3 protein. The data show roughly 500,000 distinct CDR3 sequences, 46% seen once. Sequenced: peripheral blood or thyroid tissue (not recorded which). The receptors here all came from an adult woman with Graves' disease, either hyperthyroidism or ophthalmopathy (not recorded which). The CDR3 runs from the conserved cysteine through the conserved F or W.

cdr3_aa	v_call	j_call
CASSWGTGMNTEAFF	TRBV5-8	TRBJ1-1
CASSIGRANYGYTF	TRBV19	TRBJ1-2
CSARPRVGPGQEGSEAFF	TRBV20-1	TRBJ1-1
CASSATSHHDGYTF	TRBV19	TRBJ1-2
CSARLPHSRAYEQYF	TRBV20-1	TRBJ2-7
CASSNSLGLPVYGYTF	TRBV7-6	TRBJ1-2
CASSLGLAEGDEQYF	TRBV7-7	TRBJ2-7
CASSATGLNTEAFF	TRBV7-3	TRBJ1-1
CASKGTAGRQPQHF	TRBV10-2	TRBJ1-5
CASTMLRGVNTEAFF	TRBV14	TRBJ1-1
CASSQSGPSSGANVLTF	TRBV3-1	TRBJ2-6
CASSTGGVYEQYF	TRBV7-9	TRBJ2-7
CASRKGSGGEKLFF	TRBV7-2	TRBJ1-4
CASSYQTGGSYEQYF	TRBV7-2	TRBJ2-7
CASSLETGGSNQPQHF	TRBV7-9	TRBJ1-5
CASSFPGGYTEAFF	TRBV7-9	TRBJ1-1
CASSPRSGNSYGYTF	TRBV7-2	TRBJ1-2
CASSFGQGGNTIYF	TRBV5-8	TRBJ1-3
CSVISGELFF	TRBV29-1	TRBJ2-2
CASSPDRPETQYF	TRBV7-7	TRBJ2-5
CSARDQTYEQYF	TRBV20-1	TRBJ2-7
CAISLGQGNGYTF	TRBV10-3	TRBJ1-2
CARLGAREGGYTF	TRBV28	TRBJ1-2
CASSSGQGWETQYF	TRBV7-8	TRBJ2-5
CASSWTGTGVTETQCF	TRBV5-1	TRBJ2-5
CSAQAAGDNVLTF	TRBV20-1	TRBJ2-6
CSARRGPVQETRYF	TRBV20-1	TRBJ2-5
CAWSPPGAAGNQPQHF	TRBV30	TRBJ1-5
CTSRDEDEKLFF	TRBV29-1	TRBJ1-4
CASSLGQENSPLHF	TRBV12-3/TRBV12-4	TRBJ1-6
CSVATGHGNQPQHF	TRBV29-1	TRBJ1-5
CASSVHRGWDRNYGYTF	TRBV9	TRBJ1-2
CASSYPRTADTQYF	TRBV7-9	TRBJ2-3
CASSLDGASTQGDEQYF	TRBV11-2	TRBJ2-7
CATSRGPERGYTF	TRBV15	TRBJ1-2
CSVVAGAVTGELFF	TRBV29-1	TRBJ2-2
CSVGTGGLDTEAFF	TRBV29-1	TRBJ1-1
CASRGSAIGPQHF	TRBV6-1	TRBJ1-5
CASSEVSGRENTGELFF	TRBV6-5	TRBJ2-2
CASSHPGEQQPQHF	TRBV7-9	TRBJ1-5